This T cell receptor (beta chain) was sequenced in a study of blood T cell repertoires in COVID-19. Overall study: Both acute and convalescent COVID-19 samples were obtained from the United States, Italy and Spain. PBMCs, B-cell-depleted T cells, or T cells were the source of the cDNA or gDNA that made up the material.

Authors' processing steps: Scientists estimated how many nucleated cells there were by amplifying reference gene primers. Generated by immunoSEQ multiplex PCR, the TCRdb table keeps only in-frame clones and is missing some. V, J and clone size derive from that table, while D and trimming were established from the DNA sequence. The table has roughly 130,000 clones, approximately 82% seen once. There are 15 residues in the CDR3. The germline V gene has CDR1 LGHNA and CDR2 YSLEER. V was pared by 3 bases and J by 10 bases, with 12 bases of the junction left unmatched. The sample taken for sequencing was peripheral blood. The chain carries TRBV4-3 and TRBJ2-4; 7 nucleotides line up with TRBD1. The TCR was taken from a man in his forties or fifties with active or convalescent COVID-19. CDR3 region: CASSQQGQPLEIQYF. The CDR3 DNA follows: TGCGCCAGCAGCCAGCAGGGACAGCCGTTAGAGATTCAGTACTTC.